These T cell receptor beta chains were read from a single sample in a study of cytomegalovirus exposure and HLA in healthy donors. The table came from immunoSEQ multiplex PCR; TCRdb's copy has only in-frame clones and leaves some out. The sample includes more than 130,000 clones, about 79% of them seen just once. The sequencing input was PBMCs. The receptors originated from a male donor in good health and CMV-seronegative. Each CDR3 is given without its conserved first and last residue. The order of the fields is V gene, J gene, CDR3 protein.

V: TRBV27; J: TRBJ1-5; CDR3: ASSFRWGQGNQPQH
V: TRBV5-4; J: TRBJ2-7; CDR3: ASSSKGLVIHEQY
V: TRBV4-1; J: TRBJ1-6; CDR3: ASSPQVRGGNSPLH
V: TRBV10-3; J: TRBJ1-1; CDR3: AISESRESNTEAF
V: TRBV29-1; J: TRBJ2-7; CDR3: GVRTGRTSTYEQY
V: TRBV14; J: TRBJ2-1; CDR3: ASSRLPGSYNEQF
V: TRBV7-8; J: TRBJ1-1; CDR3: ASSPRDRLPEAF
V: TRBV30; J: TRBJ1-1; CDR3: AWIRQNMNTEAF
V: TRBV4-3; J: TRBJ1-1; CDR3: ASSQVDRGDTEAF
V: TRBV29-1; J: TRBJ1-2; CDR3: SADSAYGYT
V: TRBV15; J: TRBJ1-1; CDR3: ATSRPQGPLGNTEAF
V: TRBV4-2; J: TRBJ2-1; CDR3: ASSPYSNNEQF
V: TRBV9; J: TRBJ2-2; CDR3: ASSPRHRNTGELF
V: TRBV7-8; J: TRBJ1-1; CDR3: ASSLRLPAGPRDTEAF
V: TRBV6-5; J: TRBJ1-4; CDR3: ASSYWQGSEKLF
V: TRBV6-1; J: TRBJ2-1; CDR3: ASSEGPRGGVYEQF
V: TRBV27; J: TRBJ1-1; CDR3: ASSFSIWGGAEAF
V: TRBV9; J: TRBJ2-7; CDR3: ASSSRGISPYEQY
V: TRBV4-1; J: TRBJ2-1; CDR3: ASSQDSGTGGYNEQF
V: TRBV5-5; J: TRBJ1-2; CDR3: ASSLGQGGDGYT
V: TRBV7-7; J: TRBJ2-6; CDR3: ASSSGSGTVRSGANVLT
V: TRBV6-1; J: TRBJ2-5; CDR3: ASSEGGSQETQY
V: TRBV5-5; J: TRBJ1-2; CDR3: ASSGRHPGRDYGYT
V: TRBV25-1; J: TRBJ1-2; CDR3: ASSQTGRDYGYT
V: TRBV19; J: TRBJ2-7; CDR3: ASSIGTGTYEQY
V: TRBV5-4; J: TRBJ2-2; CDR3: ASSAGGQKAAGELF
V: TRBV6-5; J: TRBJ2-7; CDR3: ASSYSGLAEQY